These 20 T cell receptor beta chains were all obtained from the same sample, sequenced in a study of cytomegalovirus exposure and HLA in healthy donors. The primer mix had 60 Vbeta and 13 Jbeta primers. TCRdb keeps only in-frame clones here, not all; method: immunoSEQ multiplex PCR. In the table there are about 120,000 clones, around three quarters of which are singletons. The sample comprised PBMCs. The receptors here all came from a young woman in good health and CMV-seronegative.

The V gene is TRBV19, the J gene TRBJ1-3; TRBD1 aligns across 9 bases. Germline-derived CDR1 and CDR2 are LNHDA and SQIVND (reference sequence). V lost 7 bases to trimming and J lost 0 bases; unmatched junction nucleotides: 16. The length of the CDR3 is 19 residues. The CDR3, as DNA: TGTGCCAGTACTCGATCACCGGGACAGGGTTCGGGCTCTGGAAACACCATATATTTT. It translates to CASTRSPGQGSGSGNTIYF.

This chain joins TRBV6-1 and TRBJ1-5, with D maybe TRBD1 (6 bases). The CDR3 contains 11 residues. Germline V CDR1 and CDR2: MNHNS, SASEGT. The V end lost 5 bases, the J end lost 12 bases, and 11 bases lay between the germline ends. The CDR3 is CASSWVDSQHF. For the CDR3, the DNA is TGTGCCAGCAGTTGGGTGGACAGCCAGCATTTT.

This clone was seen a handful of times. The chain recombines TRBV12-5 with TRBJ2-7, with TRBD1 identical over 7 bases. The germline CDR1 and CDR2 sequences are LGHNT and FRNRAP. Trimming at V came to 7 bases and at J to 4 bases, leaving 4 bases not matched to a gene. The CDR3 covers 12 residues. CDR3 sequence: CASAGGLYEQYF. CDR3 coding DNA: TGTGCTAGTGCAGGGGGTTTATACGAGCAGTACTTC.

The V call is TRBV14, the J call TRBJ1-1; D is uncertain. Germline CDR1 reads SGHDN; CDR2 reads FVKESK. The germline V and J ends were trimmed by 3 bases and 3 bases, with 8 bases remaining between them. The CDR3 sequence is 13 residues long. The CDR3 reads CASSQNRDTEAFF. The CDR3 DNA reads TGTGCCAGCAGCCAGAATCGGGACACTGAAGCTTTCTTT.

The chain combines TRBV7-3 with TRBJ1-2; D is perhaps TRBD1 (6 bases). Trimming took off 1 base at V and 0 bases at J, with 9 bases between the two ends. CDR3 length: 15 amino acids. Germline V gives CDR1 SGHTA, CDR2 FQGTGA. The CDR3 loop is CASSLRAGANYGYTF. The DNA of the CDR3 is TGTGCCAGCAGCTTAAGAGCAGGGGCTAACTATGGCTACACCTTC.

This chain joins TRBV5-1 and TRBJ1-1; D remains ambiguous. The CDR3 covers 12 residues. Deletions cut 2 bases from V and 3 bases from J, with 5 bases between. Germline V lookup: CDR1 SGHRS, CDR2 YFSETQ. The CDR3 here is CASSLGDTEAFF. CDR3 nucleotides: TGCGCCAGCAGCTTAGGAGACACTGAAGCTTTCTTT.

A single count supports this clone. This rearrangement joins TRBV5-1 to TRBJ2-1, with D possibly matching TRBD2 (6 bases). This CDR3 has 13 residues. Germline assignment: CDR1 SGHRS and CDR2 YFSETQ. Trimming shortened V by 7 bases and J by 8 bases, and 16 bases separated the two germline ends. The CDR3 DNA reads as TGCGCCAGCGGCCCCGGGGGACCCCATGAGCAGTTCTTC. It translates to CASGPGGPHEQFF.

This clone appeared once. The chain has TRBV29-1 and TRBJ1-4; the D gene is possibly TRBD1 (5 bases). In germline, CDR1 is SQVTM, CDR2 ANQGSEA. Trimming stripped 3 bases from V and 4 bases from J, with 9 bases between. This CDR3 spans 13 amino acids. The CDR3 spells CSVESGDNEKLFF. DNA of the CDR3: TGCAGCGTTGAGTCGGGGGATAATGAAAAACTGTTTTTT.

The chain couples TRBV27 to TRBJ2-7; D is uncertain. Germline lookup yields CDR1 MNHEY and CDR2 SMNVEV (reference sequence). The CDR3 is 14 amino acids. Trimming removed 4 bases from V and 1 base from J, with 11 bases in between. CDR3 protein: CASSSTYTSYEQYF. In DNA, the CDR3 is TGTGCCAGCAGTTCCACATACACGTCCTACGAGCAGTACTTC.

CDR3: CASRFATDYEQYF. In DNA, the CDR3 is TGTGCCAGCAGGTTCGCGACAGACTACGAGCAGTACTTC. The chain has TRBV6-1 and TRBJ2-7, with D maybe TRBD1 (5 bases). V was clipped by 6 bases and J by 3 bases, with 12 bases between them. CDR1 and CDR2 from the germline V gene are MNHNS and SASEGT. The CDR3 consists of 13 residues.

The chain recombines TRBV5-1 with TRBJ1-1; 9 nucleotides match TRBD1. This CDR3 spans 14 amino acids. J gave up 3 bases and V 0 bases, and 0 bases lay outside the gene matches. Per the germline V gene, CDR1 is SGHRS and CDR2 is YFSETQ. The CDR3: CASSLDRGHTEAFF. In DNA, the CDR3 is TGCGCCAGCAGCTTGGACAGGGGGCACACTGAAGCTTTCTTT.

Here the CDR3 DNA reads TGTGCCAGCGTGGGACAGGGTGGCGGCGAGCAGTACTTC. It translates to CASVGQGGGEQYF. This chain links TRBV6-5 with TRBJ2-5; 9 bases fit TRBD1. The DNA end is a closer match to TRBJ2-7, so the J assignment may be wrong. There are 13 residues in the CDR3. CDR1 MNHEY and CDR2 SVGAGI come from the germline V gene.

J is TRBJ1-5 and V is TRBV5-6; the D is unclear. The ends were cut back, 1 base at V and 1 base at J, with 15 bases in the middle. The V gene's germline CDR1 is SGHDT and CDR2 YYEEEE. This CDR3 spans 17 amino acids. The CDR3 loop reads CASSLFSSGGSNQPQHF. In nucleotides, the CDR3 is TGTGCCAGCAGCTTGTTTTCATCTGGCGGGAGCAATCAGCCCCAGCATTTT. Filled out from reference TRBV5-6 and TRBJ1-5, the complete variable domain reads DAGVTQSPTHLIKTRGQQVTLRCSPKSGHDTVSWYQQALGQGPQFIFQYYEEEERQRGNFPDRFSGHQFPNYSSELNVNALLLGDSALYLCASSLFSSGGSNQPQHFGDGTRLSIL.

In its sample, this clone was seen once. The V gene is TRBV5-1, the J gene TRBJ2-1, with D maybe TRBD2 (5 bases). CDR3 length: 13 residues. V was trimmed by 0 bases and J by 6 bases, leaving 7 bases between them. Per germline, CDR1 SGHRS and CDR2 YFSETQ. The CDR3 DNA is TGCGCCAGCAGCTTGGGAGGGAGCAATGAGCAGTTCTTC. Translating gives CASSLGGSNEQFF.

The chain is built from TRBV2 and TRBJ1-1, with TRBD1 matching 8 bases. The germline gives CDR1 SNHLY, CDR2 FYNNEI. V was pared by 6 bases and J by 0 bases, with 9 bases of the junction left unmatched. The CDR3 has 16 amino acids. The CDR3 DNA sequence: TGTGCCAGCAGGCTGACAGGGGCCACTATGAACACTGAAGCTTTCTTT. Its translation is CASRLTGATMNTEAFF.

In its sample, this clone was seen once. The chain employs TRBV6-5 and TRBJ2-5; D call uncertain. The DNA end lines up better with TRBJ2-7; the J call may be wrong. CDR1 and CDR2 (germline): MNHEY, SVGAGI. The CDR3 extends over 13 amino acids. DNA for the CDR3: TGTGCCAGCAGTTACTCGCGTACCTACGAGCAGTACTTC. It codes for CASSYSRTYEQYF.

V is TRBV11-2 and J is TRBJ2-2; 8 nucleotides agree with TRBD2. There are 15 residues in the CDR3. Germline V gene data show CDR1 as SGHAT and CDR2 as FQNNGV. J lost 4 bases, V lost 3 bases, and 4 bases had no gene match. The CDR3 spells CASSFAGGPTGELFF. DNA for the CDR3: TGTGCCAGCAGCTTTGCGGGGGGCCCCACCGGGGAGCTGTTTTTT.

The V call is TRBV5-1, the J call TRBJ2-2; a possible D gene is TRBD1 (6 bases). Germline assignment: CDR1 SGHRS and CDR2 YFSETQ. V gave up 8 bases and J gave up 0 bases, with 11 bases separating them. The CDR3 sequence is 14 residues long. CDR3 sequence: CASSTGTNTGELFF. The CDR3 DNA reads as TGCGCCAGTTCGACAGGAACGAACACCGGGGAGCTGTTTTTT.

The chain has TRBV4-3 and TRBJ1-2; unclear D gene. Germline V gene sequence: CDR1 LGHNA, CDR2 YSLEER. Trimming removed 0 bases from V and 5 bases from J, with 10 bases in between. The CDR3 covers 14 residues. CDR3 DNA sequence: TGCGCCAGCAGCCAAGATTTCACTGGTTATGGCTACACCTTC. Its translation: CASSQDFTGYGYTF.

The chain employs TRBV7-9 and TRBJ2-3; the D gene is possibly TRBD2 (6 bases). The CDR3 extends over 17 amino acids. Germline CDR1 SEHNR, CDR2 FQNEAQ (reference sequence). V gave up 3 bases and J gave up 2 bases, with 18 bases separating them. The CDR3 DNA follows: TGTGCCAGCAGCTTGGACGATCTGACTAGGCACACAGATACGCAGTATTTT. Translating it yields CASSLDDLTRHTDTQYF.